The rows below give T cell receptor beta chains drawn from one sample of a study of blood T cell repertoires in COVID-19. Some clones are missing from TCRdb's copy, which holds only in-frame ones; the method was immunoSEQ multiplex PCR. The sample records over 130,000 clones, 80% to 90% being singletons. Sequences were obtained from peripheral blood. Every receptor here comes from a man aged 60-69 years with active or convalescent COVID-19. Both conserved end residues are trimmed from each CDR3.

v_gene	j_gene	CDR3aa
TRBV27	TRBJ1-1	ASRTGTSNTEAF
TRBV9	TRBJ2-3	ASSSSGIKADTQY
TRBV11-3	TRBJ2-7	ASPSSPQGVIYEQY
TRBV2	TRBJ2-7	ASSVKLAGVSYEQY
TRBV5-1	TRBJ2-2	ASSAGRGANTGELF
TRBV7-2	TRBJ1-3	ASSFDRGLLSGNTIY
TRBV5-4	TRBJ2-1	ASSDGLAGAFNEQF
TRBV6-2/TRBV6-3	TRBJ2-7	ASSSPRGTYEQY
TRBV5-1	TRBJ2-1	ASSQREGSYNEQF
TRBV11-1	TRBJ2-7	ASSLGQATSEQY
TRBV6-1	TRBJ2-7	ASSETGVWENEQY
TRBV2	TRBJ1-5	ASSGPGERPQH
TRBV7-2	TRBJ1-3	ASSLWGGSGNTIY
TRBV24-1	TRBJ2-5	ATSDYGTGGGQTQY
TRBV5-4	TRBJ1-4	ASSSVSATNEKLF
TRBV24-1	TRBJ1-5	ATSDPGGQPQH
TRBV19	TRBJ1-1	ASGAIQQALWTEAF
TRBV11-2	TRBJ1-4	ASSQQTGGFNEKLF
TRBV9	TRBJ1-6	ASSVEGGLNSPLH
TRBV6-2/TRBV6-3	TRBJ1-2	ASSYSKTGGAWGYT
TRBV28	TRBJ2-5	ASSGDMQETQY